These 23 T cell receptor beta chains originate from one sample sequenced in a study of spatial heterogeneity in lung cancer. Study-wide points: How many expanded intratumoral alpha and beta TCRs were present tracked the tumor mutation count, which was a count of nonsynonymous mutations.

As for time point: sample taken at primary tumor resection. The antigens for these receptors are not known. In TCRdb, the 5' RACE reads were re-called with MiXCR into one record per CDR3 protein. Of around 10,000 distinct CDR3 sequences listed, 12% are singletons. The starting material was lung tumor tissue, obtained at surgery. The receptors originated from a male donor with early-stage non-small cell lung cancer.

In this sample, this clonotype turned up many times. The chain has TRBV11-3 and TRBJ2-1, with D perhaps being TRBD1 or TRBD2 (5 bases each). In germline, CDR1 is SGHNT, CDR2 YENEEA. Trimming pared 5 bases from V and 9 bases from J, leaving 17 bases between. The length of the CDR3 is 14 residues. The CDR3 here is CASSRGRTYGEQFF. For the CDR3, the DNA is TGTGCCAGCAGCCGGGGACGGACCTACGGTGAGCAGTTCTTC.

This clonotype was detected many times. The rearrangement uses TRBV4-3 and TRBJ2-2; 9 bases are shared with TRBD2. The length of the CDR3 is 20 residues. The V gene end was trimmed by 0 bases and the J gene end by 0 bases; junction bases not matched to a gene: 11. CDR1 LGHNA and CDR2 YSLEER come from the germline V gene. The CDR3 region is CASSQDGVAGAYSNTGELFF. The CDR3 DNA sequence: TGCGCCAGCAGCCAAGATGGAGTAGCGGGGGCCTACTCGAACACCGGGGAGCTGTTTTTT.

The sample holds many counts of this clonotype. The rearrangement uses TRBV7-6 and TRBJ2-5; 12 nucleotides agree with TRBD2. CDR3 size: 15 residues. The V and J ends lost 6 bases and 5 bases, in that order; junction bases with no gene match: 7. CDR1 SGHVS and CDR2 FNYEAQ come from the germline V gene. Here the CDR3 DNA reads TGTGCCAGCAGTCTAGCGGGGGGGCCTTGGGAGACCCAGTACTTC. Translated: CASSLAGGPWETQYF.

The rearrangement links TRBV4-2 to TRBJ1-3; 7 bases are shared with TRBD1. This CDR3 contains 16 residues. The J segment lost 3 bases and the V segment lost 4 bases, leaving 9 bases of the junction unmatched. The germline V gene has CDR1 LGHNA and CDR2 YNFKEQ. The CDR3, as DNA: TGTGCCAGCAGCCCCCTGGGAGGGGGCGTTGGAAACACCATATATTTT. It specifies CASSPLGGGVGNTIYF.

The chain has TRBV2 and TRBJ2-6; no clear D. The length of the CDR3 is 12 residues. V lost 7 bases and J lost 1, with 2 bases in between. The germline V gene encodes CDR1 SNHLY and CDR2 FYNNEI. CDR3 loop: CASTSGANVLTF. The CDR3 nucleotides are TGTGCCAGCACATCTGGGGCCAACGTCCTGACTTTC.

The chain uses TRBV28 and TRBJ2-3, with TRBD2 as a possible D gene (5 bases). This CDR3 region has 11 residues. V was pared by 10 bases and J by 5 bases, with 10 bases between. Germline-derived CDR1 and CDR2 are MDHEN and SYDVKM. DNA of the CDR3: TGTGCCACAACGGAGGAAGATACGCAGTATTTT. Encoded protein: CATTEEDTQYF.

This clonotype was observed many times. This rearrangement joins TRBV9 to TRBJ2-1; TRBD2 matches at 11 bases. Per germline, CDR1 SGDLS and CDR2 YYNGEE. The CDR3 is 16 residues long. The V and J ends lost 2 bases and 3 bases, in that order; junction bases with no gene match: 4. In DNA form, the CDR3 reads TGTGCCAGCAGCGTGCTGGGACTAGCGGTCTACAATGAGCAGTTCTTC. Protein sequence: CASSVLGLAVYNEQFF.

Within the sample, this clonotype is medium-sized. The chain joins TRBV18 to TRBJ1-1; D not certain. Germline values: CDR1 KGHSH, CDR2 LQKENI. The CDR3 has 15 amino acids. V lost 2 bases and J lost 1, with 11 bases in between. The CDR3 sequence: CASSPMSPRNTEAFF. CDR3 nucleotide sequence: TGTGCCAGCTCACCAATGTCCCCGCGGAACACTGAAGCTTTCTTT.

This clonotype was counted a few times. The chain has TRBV7-2 and TRBJ1-6; D is uncertain. The CDR3 is 12 amino acids. Germline V gives CDR1 SGHTA, CDR2 FQGNSA. V was clipped by 3 bases and J by 10 bases, with 7 bases between them. The CDR3 nucleotides read TGTGCCAGCAGCTTGGGTGTCTCACCCCTCCACTTT. The encoded protein is CASSLGVSPLHF.

This clonotype was counted many times. This chain connects TRBV28 to TRBJ2-3, with D maybe TRBD2 (6 bases). The CDR3 loop spans 15 amino acids. The V and J ends lost 7 bases and 5 bases respectively, with 19 bases between them. Germline CDR1 is MDHEN and CDR2 is SYDVKM. CDR3 sequence reads: CASTDAGRGKDTQYF. In DNA form, the CDR3 reads TGTGCCAGCACTGACGCCGGGCGGGGTAAAGATACGCAGTATTTT.

This clonotype was seen at least ten times. This chain links TRBV3-1 with TRBJ1-1; D unresolved. CDR3 size: 13 residues. V lost 4 bases, J lost 3 bases, and 9 bases lay in between. Germline CDR1 and CDR2: LGHDT and YNNKEL (reference sequence). In DNA form, the CDR3 reads TGTGCCAGCAGCCCGTACGTGGACACTGAAGCTTTCTTT. Its protein product is CASSPYVDTEAFF.

The chain combines TRBV28 with TRBJ2-5, with 11 nucleotides matching TRBD2. Per the germline V gene, CDR1 is MDHEN and CDR2 is SYDVKM. The CDR3 spans 14 residues. V was clipped by 6 bases and J by 3 bases; unmatched bases: 3. In nucleotides, the CDR3 is TGTGCCAGCAGACTGACTAGCGGGGAAGAGACCCAGTACTTC. It translates to CASRLTSGEETQYF. The full variable domain, with the rest looked up from reference TRBV28 and TRBJ2-5, is DVKVTQSSRYLVKRTGEKVFLECVQDMDHENMFWYRQDPGLGLRLIYFSYDVKMKEKGDIPEGYSVSREKKERFSLILESASTNQTSMYLCASRLTSGEETQYFGPGTRLLVL.

The rearrangement joins TRBV20-1 to TRBJ2-5, with 9 bases identical to TRBD2. Per germline, CDR1 DFQATT and CDR2 SNEGSKA (reference sequence). This CDR3 spans 13 amino acids. The trim removed 5 bases at V and 4 bases at J, leaving 5 bases unmatched. As DNA, the CDR3 is TGCAGTGCTCCCGGGACTAGCAGAGAGACCCAGTACTTC. Translation gives CSAPGTSRETQYF.

In its sample, this clonotype was seen once. This chain links TRBV18 with TRBJ1-4, with unresolved D. CDR1 and CDR2 (germline): KGHSH, LQKENI. Between the trimmed V and J ends, which lost 3 bases and 7 bases, there was a span of 12 bases. This CDR3 spans 14 amino acids. CDR3 in amino acids: CASSPSLGFEKLFF. CDR3 coding DNA: TGTGCCAGCTCACCCAGCTTGGGTTTTGAAAAACTGTTTTTT.

This clonotype was detected ten times or more. The rearrangement joins TRBV6-2 or TRBV6-3 to TRBJ1-1; TRBD1 is a possible D gene (6 bases). The V gene lost 6 bases and the J gene lost 5 bases, with 7 bases spanning the gap. Germline V gene lookup returns CDR1 MNHEY and CDR2 SVGEGT. The CDR3 is 11 residues long. The CDR3 DNA reads as TGTGCCAGCAGCCAGGGGACTGAAGCTTTCTTT. It is translated as CASSQGTEAFF.

This clonotype was recorded a few times. This chain connects TRBV7-8 to TRBJ2-5, with D possibly being TRBD1 (6 bases). The germline V gene encodes CDR1 SGHVS and CDR2 FQNEAQ. The CDR3 totals 13 residues. The V and J ends lost 1 base and 5 bases respectively, with 8 bases between them. CDR3 nucleotides: TGTGCCAGCAGCTTAGACAGGGAGGAGACCCAGTACTTC. It specifies CASSLDREETQYF.

This clonotype appeared many times. This CDR3 reads CASRQQSYEQYF. The CDR3 DNA reads TGTGCCAGCAGACAACAGAGCTACGAGCAGTACTTC. The chain recombines TRBV6-2 or TRBV6-3 with TRBJ2-7; D gene uncertain. Trimming took 6 bases from V and 3 from J, leaving 9 bases between them. The CDR3 is made up of 12 amino acids. CDR1 and CDR2 (germline): MNHEY, SVGEGT.

This clonotype was recorded a few times. This chain links TRBV5-1 with TRBJ1-5; possibly TRBD1 for D (5 bases). Germline V gene data show CDR1 as SGHRS and CDR2 as YFSETQ. This CDR3 region has 15 residues. V was trimmed by 0 bases and J by 2 bases, leaving 9 bases between them. CDR3 DNA sequence: TGCGCCAGCAGCTTGGTAGGGGCTGGCAATCAGCCCCAGCATTTT. Its translation: CASSLVGAGNQPQHF.

This clonotype has only a few counts. The chain links TRBV7-2 to TRBJ2-1; 13 positions match TRBD2. Per germline, CDR1 SGHTA and CDR2 FQGNSA. V was clipped by 2 bases and J by 8 bases; unmatched bases: 3. The CDR3 totals 15 residues. CDR3 bases: TGTGCCAGCAGCTTAACTAGCGGGGGGGACTATGAGCAGTTCTTC. Translated, it gives CASSLTSGGDYEQFF.

This chain uses TRBV20-1 with TRBJ1-1; weak D call: TRBD1 (5 bases). Germline V lookup: CDR1 DFQATT, CDR2 SNEGSKA (reference sequence). This CDR3 comprises 13 residues. V lost 2 bases and J lost 1, with 8 bases in between. The CDR3 region has the DNA TGCAGTGCTAGAAGACAGCAGAACACTGAAGCTTTCTTT. As protein: CSARRQQNTEAFF.

By its share, this clonotype is medium-sized. The junction does not match germline at one end; this may be a read error. This chain links TRBV6-1 with TRBJ1-1, with D possibly being TRBD1 (6 bases). The CDR3 is 14 residues long. Germline V gives CDR1 MNHNS, CDR2 SASEGT. CDR3 in amino acids: CASTEQGRDTEAFF. CDR3 in DNA: TGTGCCAGCACTGAACAGGGCAGGGACACTGAAGCTTTCTTT.

The chain employs TRBV10-2 and TRBJ1-2, with D possibly TRBD1 on 5 matching bases. This CDR3 is 12 amino acids long. V lost 8 bases to trimming and J lost 4 bases, with 11 bases between them. CDR1 is WSHSY and CDR2 is SAAADI in the germline V gene. As DNA, the CDR3 is TGCGCCAGCGCCAGGGACTCCTATGGCTACACCTTC. This encodes CASARDSYGYTF.

This clonotype was observed a few times. At one boundary the junction diverges from the germline segment, which might be a read error. The V and J genes are TRBV10-3 and TRBJ1-1; D might be TRBD1 (5 bases). In germline, CDR1 is ENHRY, CDR2 SYGVKD. CDR3 length: 11 residues. Written as DNA, the CDR3 is TGTGCCATCAGTGAGTCGAGGGGTCTGTCGTTT. It codes for CAISESRGLSF.